This T cell receptor beta chain was identified during a study of graft-versus-host responses after intestinal transplantation. Study-wide context: Anti-thymocyte globulin induction preceded about three years of tacrolimus and steroid maintenance in all recipients. Broader study findings: Individuals carrying graft-donor T cell macrochimerism showed high graft-versus-host to host-versus-graft clonal ratios in allografts. There was an association between peak levels of circulating GvH clones and early post-transplant HvG declines. GvH clones appeared in recipient marrow, some first in ileum or blood.

The CDR3 length is 18 residues. Germline assignment: CDR1 LGHNA and CDR2 YNFKEQ. V was shortened by 0 bases and J by 5 bases, with 17 bases between the two germline ends. This clone was seen only once. Its specificity is not known. The protocol was immunoSEQ multiplex PCR, while the TCRdb copy is restricted to in-frame clones and leaves out a portion. The sample holds roughly 25,000 clones, roughly 80% seen once. The chain combines TRBV4-2 with TRBJ1-6; tentatively, D is TRBD1 (5 bases). Sequencing was performed on PBMCs, taken approximately four weeks after intestinal transplant. The clonotype comes from a human patient who received an intestinal transplant, so some T cells may come from the graft donor. DNA of the CDR3: TGTGCCAGCAGCCAAGACCTCCCGGGGGGGGTCCATAATTCACCCCTCCACTTT. It encodes CASSQDLPGGVHNSPLHF.